This is a list of T cell receptor beta chains from one sample in a study of CD8+ T cells in alopecia areata. Method: immunoSEQ multiplex PCR; TCRdb's copy keeps in-frame clones and lacks some. The table shows 95,000 to 110,000 clones, with 55% occurring only once. The sequenced material came from CD4+ T cells sorted from blood. Receptors were obtained from a human donor in good health. Each CDR3 is given with its conserved first and last residue. A D gene is named only where the DNA matches it firmly. Clone size is shown for a subset of rows, as once, few, many or a class of expanded clone.

d_call	v_call	j_call	clone_size	cdr3_length	cdr3_aa	cdr3_nt
-	TRBV6-5	TRBJ1-1	-	13	CASSYSRGTEAFF	TGTGCCAGCAGTTACTCGCGGGGCACTGAAGCTTTCTTT
-	TRBV10-3	TRBJ2-7	few	12	CAISEQSYEQYF	TGTGCCATCAGTGAACAGTCCTACGAGCAGTACTTC
-	TRBV4-2	TRBJ2-2	-	13	CASSQESYGELFF	TGTGCCAGCAGCCAAGAGTCATACGGGGAGCTGTTTTTT
TRBD1	TRBV23-1	TRBJ1-6	-	16	CASSPLRQGGNSPLHF	TGCGCCAGCAGTCCCCTCAGACAGGGAGGCAATTCACCCCTCCACTTT
TRBD1	TRBV15	TRBJ1-6	-	15	CATSRIRDREVPLHF	TGTGCCACCAGCAGGATCCGGGACAGGGAGGTGCCCCTCCACTTT
TRBD1	TRBV6-1	TRBJ1-2	-	14	CASRGTGTGYGYTF	TGTGCCAGCAGGGGGACAGGGACCGGGTATGGCTACACCTTC
-	TRBV18	TRBJ1-2	-	14	CASSPPRFHSGGTF	TGTGCCAGCTCACCACCGAGATTCCATTCGGGGGGCACCTTC
-	TRBV6-1	TRBJ1-5	-	14	CASRDTLSNQPQHF	TGTGCCAGCAGGGACACCTTAAGCAATCAGCCCCAGCATTTT
-	TRBV10-3	TRBJ2-2	-	14	CAISDAGDTGELFF	TGTGCCATCAGTGACGCCGGAGACACCGGGGAGCTGTTTTTT
-	TRBV29-1	TRBJ1-4	-	15	CSAGDPGHSNEKLFF	TGCAGCGCCGGGGACCCGGGGCATTCTAATGAAAAACTGTTTTTT
TRBD2	TRBV2	TRBJ2-3	-	15	CASSPAGVPTDTQYF	TGTGCCAGCAGCCCAGCGGGGGTCCCCACAGATACGCAGTATTTT
-	TRBV6-1	TRBJ2-6	-	15	CASSTPVTGANVLTF	TGTGCCAGCAGTACCCCGGTAACTGGGGCCAACGTCCTGACTTTC
TRBD2	TRBV29-1	TRBJ2-1	once	14	CSVEGLAGRNEQFF	TGCAGCGTTGAGGGGTTAGCGGGAAGGAATGAGCAGTTCTTC
-	TRBV6-1	TRBJ1-5	-	14	CASSPRGGNQPQHF	TGTGCCAGCAGCCCCCGGGGTGGCAATCAGCCCCAGCATTTT
TRBD2	TRBV29-1	TRBJ2-3	few	15	CSVGGTSGGTDTQYF	TGCAGCGTTGGTGGGACTAGCGGGGGCACAGATACGCAGTATTTT
-	TRBV5-1	TRBJ1-5	-	14	CASSLVQSHQPQHF	TGCGCCAGCAGCTTGGTTCAGAGCCATCAGCCCCAGCATTTT
TRBD1	TRBV4-1	TRBJ2-5	few	16	CASSRGTGTIQETQYF	TGCGCCAGCAGCCGGGGGACAGGGACTATCCAAGAGACCCAGTACTTC
-	TRBV7-9	TRBJ2-3	medium-sized	14	CASSLTGGADTQYF	TGTGCCAGCAGCTTGACAGGAGGTGCAGATACGCAGTATTTT
TRBD1	TRBV25-1	TRBJ1-2	-	12	CASSQDRAGYTF	TGTGCCAGCAGTCAAGACAGGGCTGGCTACACCTTC
-	TRBV29-1	TRBJ1-1	-	12	CSVDRAGTEAFF	TGCAGCGTTGACAGGGCGGGCACTGAAGCTTTCTTT
-	TRBV13	TRBJ1-2	-	14	CASSKSGPLARYTF	TGTGCCAGCAGCAAATCGGGCCCCTTGGCTCGCTACACCTTC
TRBD1	TRBV9	TRBJ2-6	few	17	CASSATGIVNGANVLTF	TGTGCCAGCAGCGCGACAGGGATCGTTAATGGGGCCAACGTCCTGACTTTC
-	TRBV27	TRBJ1-6	few	15	CASSLYQGRLSPLHF	TGTGCCAGCAGTTTATATCAGGGGAGGTTGTCACCCCTCCACTTT
-	TRBV28	TRBJ2-7	few	12	CASTSTGNEQYF	TGTGCCAGCACCTCGACAGGAAACGAGCAGTACTTC
-	TRBV29-1	TRBJ2-3	-	12	CSVKRHADTQYF	TGCAGCGTGAAACGACACGCAGATACGCAGTATTTT
TRBD1	TRBV28	TRBJ1-6	-	14	CASSLYTGDSPLHF	TGTGCCAGCAGTTTATACACAGGGGATTCACCCCTCCACTTT
-	TRBV5-6	TRBJ1-1	-	14	CASSLRTQVTEAFF	TGTGCCAGCAGCTTGAGGACACAAGTTACCGAAGCTTTCTTT
-	TRBV29-1	TRBJ1-5	-	14	CSVRTGPIGQPQHF	TGCAGCGTCAGAACAGGGCCTATCGGTCAGCCCCAGCATTTT
-	TRBV30	TRBJ2-2	-	16	CAWSAPRQAITGELFF	TGTGCCTGGAGTGCCCCGCGACAGGCGATCACCGGGGAGCTGTTTTTT
TRBD1	TRBV11-2	TRBJ2-5	-	14	CASSPGTVEETQYF	TGTGCCAGCAGCCCTGGGACAGTGGAAGAGACCCAGTACTTC
-	TRBV30	TRBJ2-5	-	11	CAWSPGETQYF	TGTGCCTGGAGTCCGGGGGAGACCCAGTACTTC
-	TRBV29-1	TRBJ1-5	-	12	CSVGGGNQPQHF	TGCAGCGTCGGGGGAGGCAATCAGCCCCAGCATTTT
TRBD1	TRBV30	TRBJ1-5	-	15	CAWSVRTGVTQPQHF	TGTGCCTGGAGTGTTCGAACAGGGGTCACCCAGCCCCAGCATTTT
TRBD2	TRBV19	TRBJ2-1	few	17	CASSRWTSGGKYNEQFF	TGTGCCAGTAGTAGGTGGACTAGCGGGGGAAAGTACAATGAGCAGTTCTTC
TRBD2	TRBV30	TRBJ2-1	-	15	CAWRRTSGGTNEQFF	TGTGCCTGGAGGAGGACTAGCGGGGGGACAAATGAGCAGTTCTTC
TRBD1	TRBV28	TRBJ1-4	many	14	CASSKGQRREKLFF	TGTGCCAGCAGCAAGGGACAGAGGAGGGAAAAACTGTTTTTT
-	TRBV21-1	TRBJ2-3	few	20	CASSNRRDRDGSYDTDTQYF	TGTGCCAGCAGCAATAGGCGCGACAGGGATGGGAGTTATGACACAGATACGCAGTATTTT
TRBD1	TRBV5-3	TRBJ1-6	-	14	CASTRGQGGSPLHF	TGTGCCAGCACCCGGGGACAGGGGGGTTCACCCCTCCACTTT
TRBD2	TRBV7-9	TRBJ2-3	-	17	CASSPGLAGARTDTQYF	TGTGCCAGCAGCCCGGGACTAGCGGGGGCCCGCACAGATACGCAGTATTTT
-	TRBV6-5	TRBJ1-1	few	14	CASKGGGGGTEAFF	TGTGCCAGCAAGGGAGGGGGTGGTGGCACTGAAGCTTTCTTT
TRBD1	TRBV5-1	TRBJ2-5	-	16	CASSTGAQTHKETQYF	TGCGCCAGCAGCACAGGGGCGCAAACCCACAAGGAGACCCAGTACTTC
-	TRBV7-2	TRBJ2-1	-	14	CASSLWTPNNEQFF	TGTGCCAGCAGCTTATGGACTCCGAACAATGAGCAGTTCTTC
-	TRBV7-2	TRBJ1-6	few	13	CASSLLVSSPLHF	TGTGCCAGCAGCTTATTGGTTTCTTCACCCCTCCACTTT